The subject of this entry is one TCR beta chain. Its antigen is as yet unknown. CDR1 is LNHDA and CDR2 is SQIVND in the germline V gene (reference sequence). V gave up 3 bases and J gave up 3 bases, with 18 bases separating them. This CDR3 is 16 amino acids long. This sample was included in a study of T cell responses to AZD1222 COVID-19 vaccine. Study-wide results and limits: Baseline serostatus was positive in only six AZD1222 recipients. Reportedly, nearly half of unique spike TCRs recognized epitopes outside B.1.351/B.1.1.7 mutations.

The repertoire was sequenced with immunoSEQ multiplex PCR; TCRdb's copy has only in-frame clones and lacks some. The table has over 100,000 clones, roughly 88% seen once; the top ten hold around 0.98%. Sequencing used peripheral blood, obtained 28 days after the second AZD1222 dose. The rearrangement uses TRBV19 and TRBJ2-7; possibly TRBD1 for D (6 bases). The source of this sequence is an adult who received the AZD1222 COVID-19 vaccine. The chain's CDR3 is CASSIIGGTQNYEQYF. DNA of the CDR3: TGTGCCAGTAGTATTATAGGTGGGACACAGAACTACGAGCAGTACTTC.